This T cell receptor beta chain was sequenced in a study of shared clonotypes between healthy human individuals. Study-wide background: There were three CD4 naive, three CD4 memory, two CD8 naive and one CD8 memory plates per donor.

Comments on this clone: Its antigen is as yet unknown.

Investigators divided CD4+ cells into CD45RA+ naive and CD45RA-negative memory subsets. CDR3 size: 17 residues. Trimming removed 10 bases at V and 2 bases at J, with 23 bases between. CDR1 is MDHEN, CDR2 SYDVKM, per germline. Several immunoSEQ 96-well plates shared each subset's DNA, each plate a replicate. TCRdb's table, derived via immunoSEQ multiplex PCR, lists solely in-frame clones and lacks some. The data contain fewer than 2.5 million clones, 93% of them seen just once; the ten biggest clones take up 0.36%. Overall study results and limits: An effect of sequencing depth on clonotype sharing among donors was expected.

Sequencing used naive CD4+ T cells from PBMCs. Regarding subset: CD45RA+ positively selected. The rearrangement joins TRBV28 to TRBJ1-4; D is possibly TRBD1 (6 bases). This sequence originates from a man aged 18 to 35 in good health. Some clones in this sample may be carry-over from other donors' samples. This CDR3 is CATRPSGVIGTNEKLFF. CDR3 coding DNA: TGTGCCACCAGACCGTCAGGGGTTATAGGGACTAATGAAAAACTGTTTTTT. Full variable domain (rest looked up from reference TRBV28 and TRBJ1-4): DVKVTQSSRYLVKRTGEKVFLECVQDMDHENMFWYRQDPGLGLRLIYFSYDVKMKEKGDIPEGYSVSREKKERFSLILESASTNQTSMYLCATRPSGVIGTNEKLFFGSGTQLSVL.